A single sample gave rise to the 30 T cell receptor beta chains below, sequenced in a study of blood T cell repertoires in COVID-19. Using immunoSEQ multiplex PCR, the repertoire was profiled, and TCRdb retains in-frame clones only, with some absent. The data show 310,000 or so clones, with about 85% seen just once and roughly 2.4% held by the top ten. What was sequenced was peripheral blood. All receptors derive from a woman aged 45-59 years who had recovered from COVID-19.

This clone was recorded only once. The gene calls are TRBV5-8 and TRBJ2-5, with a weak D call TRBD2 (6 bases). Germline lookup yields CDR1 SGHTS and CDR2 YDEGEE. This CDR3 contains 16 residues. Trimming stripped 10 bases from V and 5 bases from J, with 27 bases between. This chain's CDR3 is CADGVMGLTQWETQYF. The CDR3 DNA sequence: TGTGCCGACGGAGTTATGGGACTCACTCAATGGGAGACCCAGTACTTC.

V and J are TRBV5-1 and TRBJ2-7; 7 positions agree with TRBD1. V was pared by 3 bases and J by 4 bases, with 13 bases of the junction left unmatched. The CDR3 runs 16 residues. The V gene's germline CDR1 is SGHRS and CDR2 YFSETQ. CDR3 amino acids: CASSYRQLVQGYEQYF. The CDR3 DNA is TGCGCCAGCAGCTACCGCCAACTCGTACAGGGGTACGAGCAGTACTTC.

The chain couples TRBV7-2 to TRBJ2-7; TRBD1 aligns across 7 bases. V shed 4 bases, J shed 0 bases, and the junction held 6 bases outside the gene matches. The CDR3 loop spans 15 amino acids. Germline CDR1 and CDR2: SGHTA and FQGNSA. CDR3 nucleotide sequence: TGTGCCAGCAGCTCCGCCGGGACAGTCTCCTACGAGCAGTACTTC. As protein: CASSSAGTVSYEQYF.

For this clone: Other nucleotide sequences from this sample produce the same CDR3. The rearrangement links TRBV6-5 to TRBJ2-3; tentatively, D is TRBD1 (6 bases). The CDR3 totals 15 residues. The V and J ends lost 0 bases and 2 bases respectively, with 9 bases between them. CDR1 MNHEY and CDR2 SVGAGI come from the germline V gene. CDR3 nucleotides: TGTGCCAGCAGTTACTCGACAGGTGTCACAGATACGCAGTATTTT. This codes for CASSYSTGVTDTQYF.

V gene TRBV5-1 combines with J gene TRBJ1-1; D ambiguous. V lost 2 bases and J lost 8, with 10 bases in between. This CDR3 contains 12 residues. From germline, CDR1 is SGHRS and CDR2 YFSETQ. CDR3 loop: CASSLEQQEAFF. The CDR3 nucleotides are TGCGCCAGCAGCTTAGAACAGCAAGAAGCTTTCTTT.

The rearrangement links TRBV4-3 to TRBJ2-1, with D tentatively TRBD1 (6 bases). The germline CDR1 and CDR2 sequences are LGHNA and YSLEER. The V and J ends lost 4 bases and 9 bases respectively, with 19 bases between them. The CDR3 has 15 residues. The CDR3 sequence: CASSRGLGGLREQFF. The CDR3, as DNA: TGCGCCAGCAGCCGAGGTTTAGGGGGTTTACGTGAGCAGTTCTTC.

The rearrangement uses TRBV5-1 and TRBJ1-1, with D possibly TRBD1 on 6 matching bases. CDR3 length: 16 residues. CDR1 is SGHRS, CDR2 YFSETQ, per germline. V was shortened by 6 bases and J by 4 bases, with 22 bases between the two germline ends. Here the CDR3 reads CASTLFQGMGSTEAFF. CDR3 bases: TGCGCCAGCACTTTGTTCCAGGGGATGGGTAGCACTGAAGCTTTCTTT.

DNA for the CDR3: TGTGCCAGCAGCTATCAGGGACAGGGTACCTACGAGCAGTACTTC. Its translation: CASSYQGQGTYEQYF. The chain joins TRBV7-2 to TRBJ2-7; 9 bases are shared with TRBD1. Per germline, CDR1 SGHTA and CDR2 FQGNSA. The CDR3 spans 15 residues. The V segment lost 4 bases and the J segment 2 bases; nucleotides outside the gene matches: 6.

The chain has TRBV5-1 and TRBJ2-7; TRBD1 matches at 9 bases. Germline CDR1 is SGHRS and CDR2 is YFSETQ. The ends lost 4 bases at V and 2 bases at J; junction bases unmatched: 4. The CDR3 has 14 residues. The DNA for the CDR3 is TGCGCCAGCAGCCGGGACAGGGCAGCCTACGAGCAGTACTTC. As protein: CASSRDRAAYEQYF.

The CDR3 protein is CASSLVGGSSGNTIYF. DNA for the CDR3: TGTGCCAGCAGCTTAGTCGGCGGGAGCTCTGGAAACACCATATATTTT. The chain joins TRBV7-9 to TRBJ1-3; D unclear. Germline V gives CDR1 SEHNR, CDR2 FQNEAQ (reference sequence). V was shortened by 1 base and J by 0 bases, with 10 bases between the two germline ends. The CDR3 extends over 16 amino acids.

This CDR3 reads CASSLGGESYEQYF. The CDR3 DNA sequence: TGTGCCAGCAGCCTCGGGGGAGAAAGCTACGAGCAGTACTTC. The chain uses TRBV5-6 and TRBJ2-7; D is perhaps TRBD2 (6 bases). V lost 4 bases and J lost 3, with 14 bases in between. Germline V gene sequence: CDR1 SGHDT, CDR2 YYEEEE. This CDR3 has 14 amino acids.

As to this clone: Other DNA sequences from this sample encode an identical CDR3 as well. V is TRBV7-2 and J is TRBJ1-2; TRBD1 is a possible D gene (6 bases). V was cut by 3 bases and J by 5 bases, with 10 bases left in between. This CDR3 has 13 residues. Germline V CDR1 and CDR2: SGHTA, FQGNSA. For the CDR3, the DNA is TGTGCCAGCAGCTTGGGCAGGGGATATGGCTACACCTTC. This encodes CASSLGRGYGYTF.

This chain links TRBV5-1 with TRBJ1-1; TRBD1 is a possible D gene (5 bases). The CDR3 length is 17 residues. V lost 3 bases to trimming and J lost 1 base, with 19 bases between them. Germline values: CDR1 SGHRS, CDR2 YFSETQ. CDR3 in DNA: TGCGCCAGCAGCTCGGGAGGTGGGGCGAAATCGAACACTGAAGCTTTCTTT. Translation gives CASSSGGGAKSNTEAFF.

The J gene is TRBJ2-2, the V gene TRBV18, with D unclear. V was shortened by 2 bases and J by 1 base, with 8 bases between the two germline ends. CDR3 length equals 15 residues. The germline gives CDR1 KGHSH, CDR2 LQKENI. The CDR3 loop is CASSPNKQNTGELFF. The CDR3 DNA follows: TGTGCCAGCTCACCAAATAAACAGAACACCGGGGAGCTGTTTTTT.

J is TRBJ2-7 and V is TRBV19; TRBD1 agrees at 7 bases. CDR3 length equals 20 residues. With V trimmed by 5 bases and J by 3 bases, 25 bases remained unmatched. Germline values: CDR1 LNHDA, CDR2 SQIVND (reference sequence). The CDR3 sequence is CASSLVGRDSNINVGYEQYF. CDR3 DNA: TGTGCCAGTAGTCTAGTGGGACGGGACAGTAATATTAATGTTGGCTACGAGCAGTACTTC.

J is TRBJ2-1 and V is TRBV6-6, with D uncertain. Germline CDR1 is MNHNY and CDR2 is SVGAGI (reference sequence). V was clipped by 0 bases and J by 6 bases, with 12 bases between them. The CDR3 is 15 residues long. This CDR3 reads CASSYSLLRSNEQFF. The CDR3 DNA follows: TGTGCCAGCAGTTACTCTTTACTGAGAAGCAATGAGCAGTTCTTC.

The CDR3: CASTKTGLEQYF. The DNA for the CDR3 is TGTGCCAGCACTAAAACAGGGCTCGAGCAGTACTTC. The chain has TRBV6-1 and TRBJ2-7; D may be TRBD1 (6 bases). V was pared by 7 bases and J by 6 bases, with 13 bases between. This CDR3 is 12 amino acids long. Per the germline V gene, CDR1 is MNHNS and CDR2 is SASEGT.

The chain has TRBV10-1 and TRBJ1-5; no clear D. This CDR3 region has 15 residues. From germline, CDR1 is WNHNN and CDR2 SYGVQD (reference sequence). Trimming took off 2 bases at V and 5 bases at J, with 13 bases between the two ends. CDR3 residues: CASSEPRLADQPQHF. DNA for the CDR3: TGCGCCAGCAGTGAGCCCCGTTTAGCTGATCAGCCCCAGCATTTT.

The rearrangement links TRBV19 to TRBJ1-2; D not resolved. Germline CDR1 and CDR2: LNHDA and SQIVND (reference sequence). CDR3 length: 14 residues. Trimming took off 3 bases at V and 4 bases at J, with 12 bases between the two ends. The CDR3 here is CASSMRANSYGYTF. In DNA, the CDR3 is TGTGCCAGTAGTATGAGGGCGAACTCCTATGGCTACACCTTC.

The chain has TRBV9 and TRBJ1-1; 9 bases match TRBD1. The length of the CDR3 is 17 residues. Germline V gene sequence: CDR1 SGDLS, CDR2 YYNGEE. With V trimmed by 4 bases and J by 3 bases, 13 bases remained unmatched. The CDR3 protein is CASSRGGQGPPYTEAFF. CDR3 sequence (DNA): TGTGCCAGCAGCAGGGGGGGACAGGGTCCCCCTTACACTGAAGCTTTCTTT.

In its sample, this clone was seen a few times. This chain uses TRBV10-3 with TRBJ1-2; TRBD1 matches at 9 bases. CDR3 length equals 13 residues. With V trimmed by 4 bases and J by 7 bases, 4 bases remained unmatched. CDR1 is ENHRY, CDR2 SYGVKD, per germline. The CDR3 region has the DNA TGTGCCATCAGTGCGGGACAGGGCAGTGGCTACACCTTC. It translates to CAISAGQGSGYTF.

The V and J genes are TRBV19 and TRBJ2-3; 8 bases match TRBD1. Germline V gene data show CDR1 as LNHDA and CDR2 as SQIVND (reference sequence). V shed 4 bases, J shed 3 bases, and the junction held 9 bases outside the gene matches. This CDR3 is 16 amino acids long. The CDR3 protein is CASSTPGQGTTDTQYF. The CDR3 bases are TGTGCCAGTAGTACCCCAGGACAGGGAACGACAGATACGCAGTATTTT.

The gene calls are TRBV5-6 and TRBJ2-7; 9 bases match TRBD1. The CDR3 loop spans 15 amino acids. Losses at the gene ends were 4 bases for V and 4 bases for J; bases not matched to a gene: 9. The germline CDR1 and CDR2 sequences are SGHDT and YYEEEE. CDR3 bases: TGTGCCAGCAGCCCCCCGGGACAGGGTACTTACGAGCAGTACTTC. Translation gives CASSPPGQGTYEQYF.

The CDR3 bases are TGTGCCAGCAGCGTCAGTAAGGGGACAGGGCTTAACTATGGCTACACCTTC. Translated: CASSVSKGTGLNYGYTF. The J gene is TRBJ1-2, the V gene TRBV9; 9 bases are a match to TRBD1. There are 17 residues in the CDR3. The germline V gene has CDR1 SGDLS and CDR2 YYNGEE. V shed 2 bases and J 1 base; nucleotides not matched to a gene: 9.

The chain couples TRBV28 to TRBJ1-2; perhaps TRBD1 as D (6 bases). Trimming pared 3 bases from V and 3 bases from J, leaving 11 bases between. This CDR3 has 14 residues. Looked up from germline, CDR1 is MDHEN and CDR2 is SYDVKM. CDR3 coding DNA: TGTGCCAGCAGTTTGTTCAGGGGCGACTATGGCTACACCTTC. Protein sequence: CASSLFRGDYGYTF.

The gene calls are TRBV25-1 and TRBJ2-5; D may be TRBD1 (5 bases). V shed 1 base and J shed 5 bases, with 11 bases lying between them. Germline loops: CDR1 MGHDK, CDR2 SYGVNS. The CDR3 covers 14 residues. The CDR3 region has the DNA TGTGCCAGCAGTGAATGGAAGGGGTCGGAGACCCAGTACTTC. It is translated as CASSEWKGSETQYF.

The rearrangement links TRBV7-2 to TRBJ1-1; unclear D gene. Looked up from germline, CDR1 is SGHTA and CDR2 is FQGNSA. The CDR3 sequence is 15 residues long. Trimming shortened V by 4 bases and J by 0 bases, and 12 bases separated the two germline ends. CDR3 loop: CASSYLPGLNTEAFF. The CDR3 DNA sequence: TGTGCCAGCAGCTACCTCCCAGGCCTGAACACTGAAGCTTTCTTT.

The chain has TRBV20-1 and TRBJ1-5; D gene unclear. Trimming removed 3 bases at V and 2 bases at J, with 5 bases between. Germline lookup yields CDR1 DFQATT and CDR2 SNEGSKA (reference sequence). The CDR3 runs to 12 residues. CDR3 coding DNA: TGCAGTGCTAGTGCGGGCAATCAGCCCCAGCATTTT. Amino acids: CSASAGNQPQHF.

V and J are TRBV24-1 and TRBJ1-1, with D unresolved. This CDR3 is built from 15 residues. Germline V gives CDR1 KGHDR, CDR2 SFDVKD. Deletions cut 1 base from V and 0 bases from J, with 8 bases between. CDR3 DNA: TGTGCCACCAGTGATTTTAGACACATGAACACTGAAGCTTTCTTT. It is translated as CATSDFRHMNTEAFF.

The CDR3 DNA sequence: TGTGCCAGCACCTATAGGGAGCCCAGCTCACCCCTCCACTTT. Its protein is CASTYREPSSPLHF. V and J are TRBV6-5 and TRBJ1-6; D ambiguous. Germline assignment: CDR1 MNHEY and CDR2 SVGAGI. The CDR3 covers 14 residues. V shed 7 bases and J shed 10 bases, with 17 bases lying between them.